This is a list of T cell receptor beta chains from one sample in a study of response to subunit inactivated influenza vaccine. In TCRdb, the RT-PCR reads were re-called with MiXCR into one record per CDR3 protein. Among about 160,000 distinct CDR3 sequences listed, about a tenth were seen once. This sample comprised non-naive T cells sorted from PBMCs, obtained around seven weeks after vaccination. All receptors derive from a middle-aged man who received an inactivated influenza vaccine. Each CDR3 is given with its conserved first and last residue. The D gene is left open where the match is weak. Clone size is given for some rows only: seen once, a few or many times, or a class if the clone is expanded.

TRBJ2-1 NA NA TRBV21-1 TGTGCCAGCAGCTCCCGGACTAGTTACAATGAGCAGTTCTTC CASSSRTSYNEQFF
TRBJ1-4 NA TRBD1 TRBV4-3 TGCGCCAGCAGCCAAGATAGACAGGGTTCATCTGAAAAACTGTTTTTT CASSQDRQGSSEKLFF
TRBJ1-6 few NA TRBV7-9 TGTGCCAGCAGCCCCGTTGACAATTCACCCCTCCACTTT CASSPVDNSPLHF
TRBJ2-7 few NA TRBV30 TGTGCCTGGAGACGCCCCGGGACGGATATATCTTACGAGCAGTACTTC CAWRRPGTDISYEQYF
TRBJ2-7 NA NA TRBV5-4 TGTGCCAGCAGCTTTGGAGGGCTACCCCACTACGAGCAGTACTTC CASSFGGLPHYEQYF
TRBJ1-1 few TRBD1 TRBV3-1 TGTGCCAGCAGCCTCACAGGGGTTTACACCACTGAAGCTTTCTTT CASSLTGVYTTEAFF
TRBJ2-1 NA NA TRBV7-3 TGTGCCAGCAGCTTAATCGGGAGTGCCCCGGGCAATGAGCAGTTCTTC CASSLIGSAPGNEQFF
TRBJ2-3 few NA TRBV4-1 TGCGCCAGCAGCCAGGCAATACCCCCAGATACGCAGTATTTT CASSQAIPPDTQYF
TRBJ2-3 many NA TRBV6-4 TGTGCCAGCAGTCCTCGGGACGGAGATACGCAGTATTTT CASSPRDGDTQYF
TRBJ2-7 NA TRBD1 TRBV3-1 TGTGCCAGCAGACGGGACAGCCACTACGAGCAGTACTTC CASRRDSHYEQYF
TRBJ1-4 few NA TRBV10-3 TGTGCCATCAGCCCGGGGCAGGGTGATGAAAAACTGTTTTTT CAISPGQGDEKLFF
TRBJ2-5 few TRBD1 TRBV10-1 TGCGCCAGCAGTGAGTCCGGGACAGGGGACTGGGCCAAAGAGACCCAGTACTTC CASSESGTGDWAKETQYF
TRBJ2-2 NA NA TRBV10-2 TGCGCCAGCATAACCGGTGCGAACACCGGGGAGCTGTTTTTT CASITGANTGELFF
TRBJ1-6 NA TRBD1 TRBV7-9 TGTGCCAGCAGCTCGGGACAGGGGGGTGCCTATAATTCACCCCTCCACTTT CASSSGQGGAYNSPLHF
TRBJ2-5 few TRBD2 TRBV5-1 TGCGCCAGCAGCCTCAGCGGGGGGGCCGGAGAGACCCAGTACTTC CASSLSGGAGETQYF
TRBJ2-2 many NA TRBV24-1 TGTGCCACCAGTGACCCTACTACTTCGACCGGGGAGCTGTTTTTT CATSDPTTSTGELFF
TRBJ2-1 many NA TRBV2 TGTGCCAGCAGTGATGTGTTGATAAGCTCCTACAATGAGCAGTTCTTC CASSDVLISSYNEQFF
TRBJ2-3 few TRBD2 TRBV4-3 TGCGCCAGCAGCCAAGATCGGTTGATAGCGGGAGCTCCAGATACGCAGTATTTT CASSQDRLIAGAPDTQYF
TRBJ2-3 NA NA TRBV9 TGTGCCAGCAGCGCCGGGACCCACTCTGCGGATACGCAGTATTTT CASSAGTHSADTQYF
TRBJ2-1 many TRBD2 TRBV7-6 TGTGCCAGCAGCCTGAGGACTAGGGAGGGTGAGCAGTTCTTC CASSLRTREGEQFF
TRBJ1-1 few NA TRBV28 TGTGCCAGCAGCCCGTCAGGGAATGCTTTCTTT CASSPSGNAFF
TRBJ2-7 few NA TRBV7-2 TGTGCCAGCAGCCTTTATTCGCACGAGCAGTACTTC CASSLYSHEQYF
TRBJ2-3 few NA TRBV6-4 TGTGCCAGCAGTGAAGGGGGTAGCGGCACAGATACGCAGTATTTT CASSEGGSGTDTQYF
TRBJ2-7 once NA TRBV27 TGTGCCAGCAGTTTAAAAAGGGAGTACGAGCAGTACTTC CASSLKREYEQYF
TRBJ2-5 many NA TRBV7-9 TGTGCCAGCAGCTTAGTAGAAGAGACCCAGTACTTC CASSLVEETQYF
TRBJ1-1 NA TRBD1 TRBV4-3 TGCGCCAGCAGCCGAAGGGGACAGGGGGCCCGTGGGACTGAAGCTTTCTTT CASSRRGQGARGTEAFF
TRBJ1-4 few NA TRBV5-5 TGTGCCAGCAGCGTAGTGGGTTCGAGTGAAAAACTGTTTTTT CASSVVGSSEKLFF
TRBJ2-3 NA TRBD1 TRBV9 TGTGCCAGCAGCCTCGGGACAGGAGTATCGGGCACAGATACGCAGTATTTT CASSLGTGVSGTDTQYF
TRBJ2-1 few TRBD2 TRBV20-1 TGCAGTGCTAAGACTAGCGGGGGGGTGTCCTACAATGAGCAGTTCTTC CSAKTSGGVSYNEQFF
TRBJ2-7 NA TRBD1 TRBV25-1 TGTGCCAGCAGCCCAGGACAGGGGGCATCCTACGAGCAGTACTTC CASSPGQGASYEQYF
TRBJ2-1 NA NA TRBV5-1 TGCGCCAGCAGCTTGAGTCTAGCCTCCTACAATGAGCAGTTCTTC CASSLSLASYNEQFF
TRBJ2-7 few TRBD2 TRBV5-5 TGTGCCAGCAGCAGGGCCTTAGCGGGAGGAAGCTACGAGCAGTACTTC CASSRALAGGSYEQYF
TRBJ2-5 few TRBD2 TRBV4-1 TGCGCCAGCAGCCAAGATCCGCTAGCGGGGGGAGGGCAAGAGACCCAGTACTTC CASSQDPLAGGGQETQYF
TRBJ1-6 NA NA TRBV20-1 TGCAGTGCTAGCGTTACTACGGGACAAAATAATTCACCCCTCCACTTT CSASVTTGQNNSPLHF
TRBJ1-6 NA NA TRBV19 TGTGCCAGTAGTATGCGGTTTCGGGACACCTCCCTGGGTTCACCCCTCCACTTT CASSMRFRDTSLGSPLHF
TRBJ2-6 NA NA TRBV4-2 TGTGCCAGCAGCCCGCTCTCAGGGGAAAGCTCTGGGGCCAACGTCCTGACTTTC CASSPLSGESSGANVLTF
TRBJ2-3 many NA TRBV3-1 TGTGCCAGCAGCCCTCAGGGGTTACGCACAGATACGCAGTATTTT CASSPQGLRTDTQYF
TRBJ2-3 many TRBD2 TRBV20-1 TGCAGTGCTAGGAACCCGGCGGGAGGGCGGACAGATACGCAGTATTTT CSARNPAGGRTDTQYF